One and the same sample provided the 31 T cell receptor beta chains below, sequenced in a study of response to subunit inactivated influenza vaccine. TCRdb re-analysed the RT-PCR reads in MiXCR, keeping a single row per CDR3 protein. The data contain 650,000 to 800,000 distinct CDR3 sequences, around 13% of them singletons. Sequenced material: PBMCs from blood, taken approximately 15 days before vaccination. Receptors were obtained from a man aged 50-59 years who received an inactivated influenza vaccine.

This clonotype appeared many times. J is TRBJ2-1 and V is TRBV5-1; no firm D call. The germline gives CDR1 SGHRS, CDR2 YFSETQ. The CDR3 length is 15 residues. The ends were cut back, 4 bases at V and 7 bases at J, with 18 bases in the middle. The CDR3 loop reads CASSRQVGDLNEQFF. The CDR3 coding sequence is TGCGCCAGCAGCAGGCAGGTAGGAGATTTGAATGAGCAGTTCTTC.

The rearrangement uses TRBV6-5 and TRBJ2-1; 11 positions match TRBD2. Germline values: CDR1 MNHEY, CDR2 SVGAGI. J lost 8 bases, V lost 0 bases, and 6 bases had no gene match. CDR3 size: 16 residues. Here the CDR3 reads CASSYSVLAGGHEQFF. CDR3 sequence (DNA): TGTGCCAGCAGTTACTCGGTCCTAGCGGGGGGCCATGAGCAGTTCTTC.

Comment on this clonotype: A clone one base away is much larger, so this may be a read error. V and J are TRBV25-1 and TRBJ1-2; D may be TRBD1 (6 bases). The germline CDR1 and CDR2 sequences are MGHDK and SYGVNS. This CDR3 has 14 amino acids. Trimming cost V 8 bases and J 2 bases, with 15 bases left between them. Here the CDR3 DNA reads TGTGCCAGCTATCCAGGAGACAGGAACTATGGCTACACCTTC. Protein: CASYPGDRNYGYTF.

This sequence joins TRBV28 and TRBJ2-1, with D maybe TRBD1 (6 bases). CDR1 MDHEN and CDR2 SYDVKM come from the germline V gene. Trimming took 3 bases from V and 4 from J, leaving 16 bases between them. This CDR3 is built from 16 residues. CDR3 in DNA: TGTGCCAGCAGTTTCGGGGCAGGGGCAGGGTACAATGAGCAGTTCTTC. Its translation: CASSFGAGAGYNEQFF.

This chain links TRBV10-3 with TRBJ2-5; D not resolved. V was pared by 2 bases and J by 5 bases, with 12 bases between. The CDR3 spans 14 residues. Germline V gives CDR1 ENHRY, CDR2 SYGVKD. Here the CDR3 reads CAISEIPAGETQYF. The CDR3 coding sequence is TGTGCCATCAGTGAGATCCCCGCCGGGGAGACCCAGTACTTC.

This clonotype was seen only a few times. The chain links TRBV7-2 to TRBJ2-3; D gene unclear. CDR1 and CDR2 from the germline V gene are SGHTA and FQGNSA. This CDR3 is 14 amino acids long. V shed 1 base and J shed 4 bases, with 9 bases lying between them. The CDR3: CASSLVSGADTQYF. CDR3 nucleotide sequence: TGTGCCAGCAGCTTAGTTTCAGGCGCAGATACGCAGTATTTT. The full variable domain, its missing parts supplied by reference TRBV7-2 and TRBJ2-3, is GAGVSQSPSNKVTEKGKDVELRCDPISGHTALYWYRQSLGQGLEFLIYFQGNSAPDKSGLPSDRFSAERTGGSVSTLTIQRTQQEDSAVYLCASSLVSGADTQYFGPGTRLTVL.

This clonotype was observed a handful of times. CDR3 nucleotides: TGCAGCGTTGAGGGGGTCTCTAGCACAGATACGCAGTATTTT. Translated: CSVEGVSSTDTQYF. The J gene is TRBJ2-3, the V gene TRBV29-1; either TRBD1 or TRBD2 may supply D (5 bases each). The V and J ends lost 3 bases and 0 bases respectively, with 10 bases between them. The CDR3 is 14 amino acids. CDR1 and CDR2 (germline): SQVTM, ANQGSEA.

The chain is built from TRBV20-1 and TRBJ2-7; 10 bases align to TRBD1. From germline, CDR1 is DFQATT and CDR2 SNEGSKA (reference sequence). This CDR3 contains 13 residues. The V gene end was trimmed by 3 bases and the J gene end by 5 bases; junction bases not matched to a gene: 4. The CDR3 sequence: CSASQGTGDEQYF. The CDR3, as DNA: TGCAGTGCTAGCCAAGGGACAGGGGACGAGCAGTACTTC.

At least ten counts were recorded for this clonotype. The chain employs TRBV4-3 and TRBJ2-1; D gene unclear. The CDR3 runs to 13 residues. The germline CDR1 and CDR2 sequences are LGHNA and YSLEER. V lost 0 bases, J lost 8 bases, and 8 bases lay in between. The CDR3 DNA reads TGCGCCAGCAGCCAAGACTGGAAAGATGAGCAGTTCTTC. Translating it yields CASSQDWKDEQFF.

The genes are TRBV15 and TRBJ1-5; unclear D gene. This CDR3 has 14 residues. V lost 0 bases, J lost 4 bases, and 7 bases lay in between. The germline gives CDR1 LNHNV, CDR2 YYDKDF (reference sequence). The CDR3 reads CATSRDGANQPQHF. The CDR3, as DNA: TGTGCCACCAGCAGAGATGGAGCGAATCAGCCCCAGCATTTT.

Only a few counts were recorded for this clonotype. The CDR3 loop is CAWKPGVTNTEAFF. CDR3 nucleotide sequence: TGTGCCTGGAAGCCAGGGGTTACGAACACTGAAGCTTTCTTT. The V gene is TRBV30, the J gene TRBJ1-1; D is perhaps TRBD1 (6 bases). Germline CDR1 is GTSNPN and CDR2 is SVGIG (reference sequence). Trimming stripped 4 bases from V and 1 base from J, with 13 bases between. This CDR3 contains 14 residues. The complete variable domain, with remaining parts taken from reference TRBV30 and TRBJ1-1, reads SQTIHQWPATLVQPVGSPLSLECTVEGTSNPNLYWYRQAAGRGLQLLFYSVGIGQISSEVPQNLSASRPQDRQFILSSKKLLLSDSGFYLCAWKPGVTNTEAFFGQGTRLTVV.

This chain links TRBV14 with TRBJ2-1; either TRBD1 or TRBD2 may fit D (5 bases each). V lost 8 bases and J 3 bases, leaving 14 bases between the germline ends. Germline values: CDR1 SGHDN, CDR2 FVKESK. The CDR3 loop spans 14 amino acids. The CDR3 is CASLGPAYYNEQFF. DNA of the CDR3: TGTGCCAGCTTGGGACCGGCGTACTACAATGAGCAGTTCTTC.

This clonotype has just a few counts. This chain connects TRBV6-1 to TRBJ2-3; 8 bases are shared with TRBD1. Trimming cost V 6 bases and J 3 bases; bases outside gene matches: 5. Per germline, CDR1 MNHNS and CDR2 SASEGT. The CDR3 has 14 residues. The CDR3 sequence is CASRTGVGTDTQYF. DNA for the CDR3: TGTGCCAGCAGGACAGGGGTTGGAACAGATACGCAGTATTTT.

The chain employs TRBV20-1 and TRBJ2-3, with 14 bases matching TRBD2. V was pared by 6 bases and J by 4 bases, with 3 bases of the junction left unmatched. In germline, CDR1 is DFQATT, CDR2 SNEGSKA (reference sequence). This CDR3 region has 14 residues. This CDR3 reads CSATSGRAADTQYF. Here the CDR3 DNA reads TGCAGTGCGACTAGCGGGAGGGCGGCAGATACGCAGTATTTT.

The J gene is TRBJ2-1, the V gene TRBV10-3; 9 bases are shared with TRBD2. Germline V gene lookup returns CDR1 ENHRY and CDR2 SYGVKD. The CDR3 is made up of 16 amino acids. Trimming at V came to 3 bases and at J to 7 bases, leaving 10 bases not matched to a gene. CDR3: CAISDRPSGDRNEQFF. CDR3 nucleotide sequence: TGTGCCATCAGTGATAGACCTAGCGGGGACCGTAATGAGCAGTTCTTC.

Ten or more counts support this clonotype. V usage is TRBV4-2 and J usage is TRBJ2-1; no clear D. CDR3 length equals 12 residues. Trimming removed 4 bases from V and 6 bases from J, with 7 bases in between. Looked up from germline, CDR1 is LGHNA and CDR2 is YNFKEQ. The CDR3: CASSRVPNEQFF. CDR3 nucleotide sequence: TGTGCCAGCAGCCGGGTCCCCAATGAGCAGTTCTTC.

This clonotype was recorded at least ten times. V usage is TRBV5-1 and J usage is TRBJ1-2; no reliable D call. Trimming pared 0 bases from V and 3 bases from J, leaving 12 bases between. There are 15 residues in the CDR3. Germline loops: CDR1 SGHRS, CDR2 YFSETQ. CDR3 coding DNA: TGCGCCAGCAGCTTGGATGTACTAGGGTACTATGGCTACACCTTC. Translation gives CASSLDVLGYYGYTF.

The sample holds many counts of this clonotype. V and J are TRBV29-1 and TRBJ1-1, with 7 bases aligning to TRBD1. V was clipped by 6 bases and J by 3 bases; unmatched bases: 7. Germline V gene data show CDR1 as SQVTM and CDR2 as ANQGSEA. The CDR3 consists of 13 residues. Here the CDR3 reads CSVARGSDTEAFF. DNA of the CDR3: TGCAGCGTAGCCAGGGGGTCGGACACTGAAGCTTTCTTT. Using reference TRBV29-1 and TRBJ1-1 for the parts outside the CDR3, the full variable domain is SAVISQKPSRDICQRGTSLTIQCQVDSQVTMMFWYRQQPGQSLTLIATANQGSEATYESGFVIDKFPISRPNLTFSTLTVSNMSPEDSSIYLCSVARGSDTEAFFGQGTRLTVV.

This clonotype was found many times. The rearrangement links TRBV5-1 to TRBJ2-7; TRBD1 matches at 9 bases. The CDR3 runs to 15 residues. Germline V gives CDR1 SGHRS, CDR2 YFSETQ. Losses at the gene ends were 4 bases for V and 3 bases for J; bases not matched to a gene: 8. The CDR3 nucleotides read TGCGCCAGCAGCCCCTGGACAGGGGCTCACTACGAGCAGTACTTC. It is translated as CASSPWTGAHYEQYF.

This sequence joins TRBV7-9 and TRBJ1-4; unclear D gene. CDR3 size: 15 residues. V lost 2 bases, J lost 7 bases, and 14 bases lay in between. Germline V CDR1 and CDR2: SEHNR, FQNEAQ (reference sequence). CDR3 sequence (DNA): TGTGCCAGCAGCTTACCCTTGGTATCAGGTGAAAAACTGTTTTTT. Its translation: CASSLPLVSGEKLFF.

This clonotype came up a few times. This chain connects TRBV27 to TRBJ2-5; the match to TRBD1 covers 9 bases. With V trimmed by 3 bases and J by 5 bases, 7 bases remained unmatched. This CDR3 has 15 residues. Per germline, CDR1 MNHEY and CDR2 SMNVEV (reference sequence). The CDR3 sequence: CASSFGTGSLETQYF. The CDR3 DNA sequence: TGTGCCAGCAGTTTTGGGACAGGGAGTTTGGAGACCCAGTACTTC.

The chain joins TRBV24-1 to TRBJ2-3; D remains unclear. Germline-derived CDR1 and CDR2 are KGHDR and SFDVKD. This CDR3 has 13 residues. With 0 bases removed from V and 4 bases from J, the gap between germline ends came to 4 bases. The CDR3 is CATSDLFADTQYF. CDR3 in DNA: TGTGCCACCAGTGATTTGTTCGCAGATACGCAGTATTTT.

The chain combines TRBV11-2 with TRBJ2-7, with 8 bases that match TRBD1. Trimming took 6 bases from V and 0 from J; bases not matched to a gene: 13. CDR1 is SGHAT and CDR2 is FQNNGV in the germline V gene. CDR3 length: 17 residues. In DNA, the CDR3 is TGTGCCAGCAGTTTTCTTATCCGGGACAGGTCCTCCTACGAGCAGTACTTC. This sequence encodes CASSFLIRDRSSYEQYF.

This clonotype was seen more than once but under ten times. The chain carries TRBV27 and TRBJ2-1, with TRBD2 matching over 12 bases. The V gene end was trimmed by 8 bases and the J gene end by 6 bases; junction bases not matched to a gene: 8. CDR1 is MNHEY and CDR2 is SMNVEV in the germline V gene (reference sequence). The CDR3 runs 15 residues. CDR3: CASGRGTSGLNEQFF. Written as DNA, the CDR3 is TGTGCCAGCGGGCGGGGGACTAGCGGGCTCAATGAGCAGTTCTTC.

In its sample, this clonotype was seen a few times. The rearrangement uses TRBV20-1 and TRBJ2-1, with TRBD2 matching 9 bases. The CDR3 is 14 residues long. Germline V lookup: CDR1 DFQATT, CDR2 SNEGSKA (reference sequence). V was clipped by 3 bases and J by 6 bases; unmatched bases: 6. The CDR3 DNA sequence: TGCAGTGCTAGTACGGGACTAGCCGGCAATGAGCAGTTCTTC. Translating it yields CSASTGLAGNEQFF.

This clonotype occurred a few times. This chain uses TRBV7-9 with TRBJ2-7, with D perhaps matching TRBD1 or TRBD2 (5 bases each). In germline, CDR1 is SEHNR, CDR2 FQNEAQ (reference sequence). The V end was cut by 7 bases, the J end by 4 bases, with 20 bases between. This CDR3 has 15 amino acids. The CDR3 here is CASTTTAGTLYEQYF. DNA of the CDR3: TGTGCCAGCACCACTACGGCAGGGACGCTATACGAGCAGTACTTC.

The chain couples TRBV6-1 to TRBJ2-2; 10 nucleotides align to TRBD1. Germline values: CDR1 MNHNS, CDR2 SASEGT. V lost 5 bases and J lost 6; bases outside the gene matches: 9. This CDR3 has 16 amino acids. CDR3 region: CASSTPSGQGAGELFF. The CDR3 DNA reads TGTGCCAGCAGTACCCCGTCTGGACAGGGGGCCGGGGAGCTGTTTTTT.

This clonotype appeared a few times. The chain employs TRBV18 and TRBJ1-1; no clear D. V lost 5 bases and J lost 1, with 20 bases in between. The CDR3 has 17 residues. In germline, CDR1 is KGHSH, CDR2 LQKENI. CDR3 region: CASSIRQGSAGNTEAFF. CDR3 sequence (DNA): TGTGCCAGCTCAATACGACAAGGCTCCGCGGGGAACACTGAAGCTTTCTTT.

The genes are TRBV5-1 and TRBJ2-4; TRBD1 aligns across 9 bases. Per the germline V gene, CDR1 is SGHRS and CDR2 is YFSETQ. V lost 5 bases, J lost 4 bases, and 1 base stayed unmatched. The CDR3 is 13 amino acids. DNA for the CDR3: TGCGCCAGCAGAGGGACAGGGAAAAACATTCAGTACTTC. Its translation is CASRGTGKNIQYF.

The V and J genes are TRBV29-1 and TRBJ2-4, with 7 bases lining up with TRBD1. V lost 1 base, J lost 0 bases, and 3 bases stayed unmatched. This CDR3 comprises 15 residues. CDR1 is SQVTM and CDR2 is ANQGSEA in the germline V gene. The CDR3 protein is CSVEGGQLAKNIQYF. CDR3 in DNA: TGCAGCGTTGAAGGGGGACAGTTAGCCAAAAACATTCAGTACTTC. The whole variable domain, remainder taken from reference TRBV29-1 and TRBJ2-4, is SAVISQKPSRDICQRGTSLTIQCQVDSQVTMMFWYRQQPGQSLTLIATANQGSEATYESGFVIDKFPISRPNLTFSTLTVSNMSPEDSSIYLCSVEGGQLAKNIQYFGAGTRLSVL.

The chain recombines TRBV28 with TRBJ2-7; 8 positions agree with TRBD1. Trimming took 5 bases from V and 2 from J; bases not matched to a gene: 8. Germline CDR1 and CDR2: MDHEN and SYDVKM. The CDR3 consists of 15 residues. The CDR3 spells CASSIGGQATYEQYF. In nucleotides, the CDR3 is TGTGCCAGCAGTATTGGGGGACAGGCGACCTACGAGCAGTACTTC.